This TCR beta chain was documented in a study of shared clonotypes between healthy human individuals. Study-level information: Donors were a couple of women and three men aged 18 to 49. General study results and limits: The authors expected sequencing depth to affect clonotype sharing among donors.

As regards this clone: Antigen unknown.

Partitioning of CD4+ cells yielded a CD45RA+ naive subset and a CD45RA-negative memory subset. Replicate sorted-subset PCRs were loaded with 150 to 200 ng DNA, 31,000 or so T cell genomes. Data came from immunoSEQ multiplex PCR; TCRdb stores just in-frame clones and leaves some out. The table shows 2 million to 2.5 million clones, with 92% occurring only once. The CDR3 contains 15 residues. V was trimmed by 0 bases and J by 4 bases, leaving 14 bases between them. CDR1 is SGHRS, CDR2 YFSETQ, per germline. The sequence was collected from a man aged 18-30 years in good health. Some clones in this sample may be carry-over from other donors' samples. The chain is built from TRBV5-1 and TRBJ2-7; a possible D gene is TRBD1 (6 bases). Sample: naive CD4+ T cells from PBMCs. Subset of the sample: CD45RA+ positively selected. Here the CDR3 DNA reads TGCGCCAGCAGCTTGGGGACAGTAGTTGTGTACGAGCAGTACTTC. Protein product: CASSLGTVVVYEQYF. The entire variable domain, with the rest obtained from reference TRBV5-1 and TRBJ2-7, is as follows: KAGVTQTPRYLIKTRGQQVTLSCSPISGHRSVSWYQQTPGQGLQFLFEYFSETQRNKGNFPGRFSGRQFSNSRSEMNVSTLELGDSALYLCASSLGTVVVYEQYFGPGTRLTVT.